Listed here is a single T cell receptor (beta chain). The sample originates from a study of Ad26.COV2.S vaccination and SARS-CoV-2 variants. V lost 5 bases, J lost 4 bases, and 14 bases lay in between. The germline gives CDR1 SEHNR, CDR2 FQNEAQ (reference sequence). This CDR3 region has 14 residues. Assay: immunoSEQ multiplex PCR; the TCRdb copy retains only in-frame clones and omits some. This sample has around 100,000 clones, with approximately 86% found just once. V usage is TRBV7-9 and J usage is TRBJ1-2; the D gene is possibly TRBD1 (6 bases). The sequence was obtained from a human donor who had recovered from COVID-19. The specimen was peripheral blood, collected after recovery from COVID-19. The CDR3 loop reads CASSLNRESYGYTF. CDR3 bases: TGTGCCAGCAGCCTTAACAGGGAGAGCTATGGCTACACCTTC.